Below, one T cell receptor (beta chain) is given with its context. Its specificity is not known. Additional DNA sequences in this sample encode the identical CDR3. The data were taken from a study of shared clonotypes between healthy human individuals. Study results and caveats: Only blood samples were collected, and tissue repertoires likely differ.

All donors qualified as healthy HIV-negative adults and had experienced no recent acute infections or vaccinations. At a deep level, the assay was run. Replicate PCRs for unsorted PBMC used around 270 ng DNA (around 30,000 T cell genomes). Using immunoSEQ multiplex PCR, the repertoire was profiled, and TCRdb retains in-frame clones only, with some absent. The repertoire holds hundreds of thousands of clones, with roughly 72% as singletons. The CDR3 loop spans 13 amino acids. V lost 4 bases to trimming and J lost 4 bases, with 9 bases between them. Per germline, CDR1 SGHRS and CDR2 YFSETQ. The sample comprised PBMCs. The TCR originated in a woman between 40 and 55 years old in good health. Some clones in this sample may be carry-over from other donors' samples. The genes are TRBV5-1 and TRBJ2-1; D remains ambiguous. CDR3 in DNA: TGCGCCAGCAGCCGAGACGGATACAATGAGCAGTTCTTC. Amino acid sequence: CASSRDGYNEQFF.